The 2 T cell receptor beta chains listed next were all sequenced from one sample in a study of shared clonotypes between healthy human individuals (dated by TCRdb to 2018 to 2020). CD8 naive samples were obtained by positive selection for CCR7 among CD45RO-negative cells, yielding a CD45RA+CCR7+ population from which TemRA cells were excluded. Receptor libraries were prepared by the immunoSEQ multiplex PCR assay. This is the immuneACCESS table as TCRdb keeps it, with only in-frame sequences that have V and J called. A part of the clones is gone; compared with another copy, unresolved V genes explain less than half, and the rest is unexplained. The sample includes 800,000 to 950,000 clones, with around 96% observed a single time. The ten most abundant clones make up under 0.25% of the sample. The sample was naive CD8+ T cells sorted from blood. Reading the label with the study, this specimen's cell subset or site is: CD45RA+CCR7+. The receptors stem from a man aged 25 to 40 in good health.

The V and J genes are TRBV4-3 and TRBJ1-2; D is perhaps TRBD1 (6 bases). The ends were cut back, 0 bases at V and 2 bases at J, with 10 bases in the middle. This CDR3 is built from 15 residues. The germline V gene encodes CDR1 LGHNA and CDR2 YSLEER. The CDR3 protein is CASSQDRGRNYGYTF. CDR3 DNA: TGCGCCAGCAGCCAAGATCGGGGGCGCAACTATGGCTACACCTTC.

The rearrangement joins TRBV7-6 to TRBJ1-5; possible D gene TRBD1, 5 bases. Germline CDR1 is SGHVS and CDR2 is FNYEAQ. The CDR3 length is 16 residues. V was pared by 4 bases and J by 2 bases, with 15 bases between. CDR3 residues: CASSYRPGRGNQPQHF. CDR3 coding DNA: TGTGCCAGCAGCTACCGACCGGGACGGGGCAATCAGCCCCAGCATTTT.